The 26 T cell receptor beta chains reported below all come from one sample, sequenced in a study of T-cell memory formation after mild COVID-19. TCRdb reanalysed the 5' RACE reads using MiXCR and keeps one entry per CDR3 protein. The profile shows about 560,000 distinct CDR3 sequences, roughly 17% of them singletons. Sequencing used PBMCs or a T cell subset sorted from them (not recorded which). These receptors were taken from an adult woman who had mild COVID-19 (a few samples of this study predate the infection). Cell type and time point are not known.

A few counts support this clonotype. The gene calls are TRBV27 and TRBJ2-3; 8 bases match TRBD2. Germline trimming cut 5 bases from V and 5 bases from J; bases unmatched to any gene: 9. CDR1 is MNHEY, CDR2 SMNVEV, per germline (reference sequence). The CDR3 contains 15 residues. The CDR3 DNA reads as TGTGCCAGCAGTCACTGGACTAGCTCCGGAGATACGCAGTATTTT. Its translation is CASSHWTSSGDTQYF.

The chain couples TRBV25-1 to TRBJ2-7; the match to TRBD2 covers 7 bases. The germline V gene encodes CDR1 MGHDK and CDR2 SYGVNS. The CDR3 contains 16 residues. The trim removed 0 bases at V and 4 bases at J, leaving 9 bases unmatched. Here the CDR3 reads CASSEYSAAGAYEQYF. The CDR3 DNA reads TGTGCCAGCAGTGAATACTCGGCGGCGGGAGCGTACGAGCAGTACTTC.

The rearrangement links TRBV27 to TRBJ2-7; no reliable D call. The CDR3 runs to 13 residues. Trimming removed 6 bases at V and 1 base at J, with 10 bases between. Germline lookup yields CDR1 MNHEY and CDR2 SMNVEV (reference sequence). The CDR3 reads CASSFWGSYEQYF. The CDR3 region has the DNA TGTGCCAGCAGCTTTTGGGGTTCCTACGAGCAGTACTTC.

In its sample, this clonotype was seen a few times. The chain has TRBV6-5 and TRBJ1-2, with TRBD1 matching 9 bases. CDR1 and CDR2 (germline): MNHEY, SVGAGI. This CDR3 is built from 14 residues. V shed 0 bases, J shed 9 bases, and the junction held 5 bases outside the gene matches. The CDR3 here is CASSYSGQGSRYTF. DNA for the CDR3: TGTGCCAGCAGTTACTCGGGACAGGGTTCGCGCTACACCTTC.

V gene TRBV6-5 combines with J gene TRBJ2-1, with D hard to call. Germline V lookup: CDR1 MNHEY, CDR2 SVGAGI. With 7 bases removed from V and 0 bases from J, the gap between germline ends came to 1 base. This CDR3 has 11 residues. In DNA, the CDR3 is TGTGCCAGCAACTCCTACAATGAGCAGTTCTTC. As protein: CASNSYNEQFF.

The chain is built from TRBV29-1 and TRBJ1-4; D is uncertain. Germline lookup yields CDR1 SQVTM and CDR2 ANQGSEA. This CDR3 region has 13 residues. This CDR3 reads CSARGPINEKLFF. The CDR3 nucleotides read TGCAGTGCTCGCGGGCCGATTAATGAAAAACTGTTTTTT.

The J gene is TRBJ2-7, the V gene TRBV29-1; tentative D call: TRBD2 (7 bases). The CDR3 loop spans 13 amino acids. V was shortened by 7 bases and J by 3 bases, with 16 bases between the two germline ends. Germline V lookup: CDR1 SQVTM, CDR2 ANQGSEA. This CDR3 reads CSARGGASYEQYF. The DNA of the CDR3 is TGCAGCGCCAGGGGAGGGGCGAGCTACGAGCAGTACTTC.

V is TRBV29-1 and J is TRBJ1-1; weak D call: TRBD1 (5 bases). Germline V lookup: CDR1 SQVTM, CDR2 ANQGSEA. V shed 2 bases and J shed 4 bases, with 14 bases lying between them. This CDR3 contains 14 residues. The CDR3, as DNA: TGCAGCGTTGAAATCCAGGGTACGGGCACTGAAGCTTTCTTT. It yields the protein CSVEIQGTGTEAFF.

The V and J genes are TRBV24-1 and TRBJ2-5; 7 bases map to TRBD1. Germline lookup yields CDR1 KGHDR and CDR2 SFDVKD. The CDR3 spans 15 residues. Unmatched junction bases numbered 6, after V lost 2 bases and J lost 4 bases. The CDR3 DNA is TGTGCCACCAGTGATTCAGGGGGTACGGGAGAGACCCAGTACTTC. It specifies CATSDSGGTGETQYF.

There are many counts of this clonotype. The J gene is TRBJ2-3, the V gene TRBV5-1; 7 bases map to TRBD1. CDR3 length equals 15 residues. Germline CDR1 is SGHRS and CDR2 is YFSETQ. V lost 2 bases, J lost 2 bases, and 5 bases stayed unmatched. The CDR3 sequence: CASSLQGQITDTQYF. CDR3 bases: TGCGCCAGCAGCTTACAGGGGCAAATCACAGATACGCAGTATTTT.

The chain employs TRBV12-3 or TRBV12-4 and TRBJ2-6, with 9 bases matching TRBD1. This CDR3 has 17 residues. V was pared by 3 bases and J by 0 bases, with 3 bases of the junction left unmatched. The CDR3 DNA follows: TGTGCCAGCAGTTTCGGGGACAGGGACTCTGGGGCCAACGTCCTGACTTTC. Translating gives CASSFGDRDSGANVLTF.

This clonotype was counted many times. V is TRBV12-3 or TRBV12-4 and J is TRBJ1-5, with D uncertain. This CDR3 is 18 amino acids long. V was cut by 5 bases and J by 2 bases, with 22 bases left in between. The CDR3 coding sequence is TGTGCCAGCAGTGTTTTCCCCAGGAGGACGTGGGGCAATCAGCCCCAGCATTTT. This encodes CASSVFPRRTWGNQPQHF.

This clonotype was counted between two and nine times. V gene TRBV7-9 combines with J gene TRBJ1-1, with no clear D. Germline loops: CDR1 SEHNR, CDR2 FQNEAQ (reference sequence). Trimming cost V 8 bases and J 2 bases, with 9 bases left between them. This CDR3 contains 12 residues. The CDR3 reads CASVDANTEAFF. The CDR3 DNA is TGTGCCAGCGTGGACGCTAACACTGAAGCTTTCTTT.

This clonotype was seen more than once but under ten times. This chain joins TRBV3-1 and TRBJ2-1, with 12 bases aligning to TRBD2. V lost 3 bases, J lost 6 bases, and 3 bases stayed unmatched. The CDR3 covers 15 residues. Germline V gene lookup returns CDR1 LGHDT and CDR2 YNNKEL (reference sequence). The CDR3 DNA reads as TGTGCCAGCAGCCAGACTAGCGGGAGTGCCAATGAGCAGTTCTTC. Residues: CASSQTSGSANEQFF.

This clonotype was seen more than once but under ten times. This chain connects TRBV6-2 or TRBV6-3 to TRBJ2-7; TRBD1 matches at 7 bases. The CDR3 consists of 13 residues. With V trimmed by 1 base and J by 5 bases, 2 bases remained unmatched. CDR1 is MNHEY, CDR2 SVGEGT, per germline. In nucleotides, the CDR3 is TGTGCCAGCAGTTACTTTGACAGGGACGAGCAGTACTTC. Translation: CASSYFDRDEQYF.

The chain has TRBV20-1 and TRBJ1-2; no clear D. Looked up from germline, CDR1 is DFQATT and CDR2 is SNEGSKA (reference sequence). Trimming pared 3 bases from V and 5 bases from J, leaving 7 bases between. The CDR3 has 11 residues. This chain's CDR3 is CSASQPYGYTF. In nucleotides, the CDR3 is TGCAGTGCTAGTCAACCATATGGCTACACCTTC.

V and J are TRBV9 and TRBJ2-2; 10 bases are shared with TRBD1. The V and J ends lost 2 bases and 7 bases, in that order; junction bases with no gene match: 2. Germline-derived CDR1 and CDR2 are SGDLS and YYNGEE. The CDR3 contains 14 residues. CDR3 amino acids: CASSVGQGFGELFF. The CDR3 DNA follows: TGTGCCAGCAGCGTGGGACAGGGGTTCGGGGAGCTGTTTTTT. The full variable domain, rest sourced from reference TRBV9 and TRBJ2-2, is DSGVTQTPKHLITATGQRVTLRCSPRSGDLSVYWYQQSLDQGLQFLIQYYNGEERAKGNILERFSAQQFPDLHSELNLSSLELGDSALYFCASSVGQGFGELFFGEGSRLTVL.

The rearrangement links TRBV5-6 to TRBJ1-4, with TRBD1 identical over 8 bases. V trimming: 4 bases; J trimming: 7 bases; junction bases outside the gene matches: 3. CDR1 is SGHDT and CDR2 is YYEEEE in the germline V gene. The CDR3 spans 13 residues. The CDR3 region is CASSGDRGEKLFF. Here the CDR3 DNA reads TGTGCCAGCAGCGGCGACAGGGGTGAAAAACTGTTTTTT.

The chain uses TRBV20-1 and TRBJ1-1; 8 nucleotides match TRBD1. The length of the CDR3 is 16 residues. CDR1 is DFQATT, CDR2 SNEGSKA, per germline (reference sequence). The trim removed 0 bases at V and 7 bases at J, leaving 13 bases unmatched. The CDR3: CSARDMQGAVFGEAFF. CDR3 nucleotides: TGCAGTGCTAGAGATATGCAGGGGGCTGTTTTTGGTGAAGCTTTCTTT.

The chain is built from TRBV7-8 and TRBJ2-1; maybe TRBD2 (6 bases). Germline-derived CDR1 and CDR2 are SGHVS and FQNEAQ. There are 15 residues in the CDR3. Trimming removed 5 bases at V and 2 bases at J, with 13 bases between. DNA of the CDR3: TGTGCCAGCAGCACCGAGCGGGTTACCTACAATGAGCAGTTCTTC. Translating gives CASSTERVTYNEQFF.

The chain employs TRBV24-1 and TRBJ1-2; TRBD1 matches 7 bases. Germline values: CDR1 KGHDR, CDR2 SFDVKD. The CDR3 totals 15 residues. The V gene end was trimmed by 2 bases and the J gene end by 7 bases; junction bases not matched to a gene: 9. DNA of the CDR3: TGTGCCACCAGTGATTCGACAGGGCCCTATACTGGCTACACCTTC. Protein sequence: CATSDSTGPYTGYTF.

This clonotype was detected a few times. The chain recombines TRBV18 with TRBJ2-7, with 9 nucleotides matching TRBD1. Germline V CDR1 and CDR2: KGHSH, LQKENI. CDR3 length: 15 residues. Trimming took 3 bases from V and 3 from J; bases not matched to a gene: 6. The CDR3 spells CASSPPGQGFYEQYF. As DNA, the CDR3 is TGTGCCAGCTCACCGCCGGGACAGGGTTTCTACGAGCAGTACTTC.

At least ten counts were recorded for this clonotype. The rearrangement links TRBV20-1 to TRBJ2-3; 7 nucleotides match TRBD1. The CDR3 length is 15 residues. V lost 3 bases and J lost 4; bases outside the gene matches: 10. Germline values: CDR1 DFQATT, CDR2 SNEGSKA (reference sequence). The CDR3 loop reads CSARSETGWSDTQYF. DNA of the CDR3: TGCAGTGCTAGGTCCGAGACAGGGTGGTCAGATACGCAGTATTTT.

This clonotype was counted only a few times. V gene TRBV11-2 combines with J gene TRBJ2-7; 11 bases are shared with TRBD2. V trimming: 2 bases; J trimming: 0 bases; junction bases outside the gene matches: 6. Germline V gene lookup returns CDR1 SGHAT and CDR2 FQNNGV. The CDR3 consists of 17 residues. CDR3 region: CASSLTSGRGSSYEQYF. The CDR3 DNA sequence: TGTGCCAGCAGCTTAACTAGCGGGAGAGGATCCTCCTACGAGCAGTACTTC.

The table lists this clonotype with a few counts. The chain carries TRBV5-1 and TRBJ2-3; D remains ambiguous. The length of the CDR3 is 15 residues. The V end lost 1 base, the J end lost 3 bases, and 12 bases lay between the germline ends. Germline V CDR1 and CDR2: SGHRS, YFSETQ. The CDR3 nucleotides are TGCGCCAGCAGCTTGACCCCGGGTAGAACAGATACGCAGTATTTT. Translating it yields CASSLTPGRTDTQYF.

The chain links TRBV24-1 to TRBJ2-1; TRBD1 matches 9 bases. The CDR3 runs to 16 residues. V lost 4 bases, J lost 4 bases, and 7 bases stayed unmatched. Germline CDR1 and CDR2: KGHDR and SFDVKD. The CDR3 region has the DNA TGTGCCACCAGTGACATCTCCGGGACAGGGTACAATGAGCAGTTCTTC. Protein product: CATSDISGTGYNEQFF.